This TCR beta chain was recorded in a study of blood T cell repertoires in COVID-19. This clone was detected a few times. In the original workflow: Nucleated cell counts were estimated from reference gene primer amplification. TCRdb's table, derived via immunoSEQ multiplex PCR, lists solely in-frame clones and lacks some. V, J and clone size are taken as reported in that table, and D and trimming were inferred from the DNA itself. This table has 150,000 or so clones, 65% to 90% appearing once. This TCR came from a woman in her sixties or seventies with COVID-19, enrolled during active disease. Sequencing used peripheral blood.

CDR3 DNA sequence: TGTGCCTGGAACAGGGTGACCAACTATGGCTACACCTTC. It specifies CAWNRVTNYGYTF. This chain uses TRBV30 with TRBJ1-2, with a tentative D call TRBD1 (6 bases). Trimming took off 4 bases at V and 2 bases at J, with 11 bases between the two ends. Germline V lookup: CDR1 GTSNPN, CDR2 SVGIG (reference sequence). This CDR3 has 13 residues.